This section outlines one T cell receptor beta chain sequence together with its context. At one end, the junction sequence differs from germline, possibly due to a read error. This sample was included in a study of molecular identifiers for immune sequencing clone quantification. TCRdb reprocessed the PCR reads with MiXCR, giving one entry per CDR3 protein. The data show some 100,000 distinct CDR3 sequences, about 35% seen once. Naive CD8 library inputs spanned roughly 20,000 to 1,100,000 sorted cells and 10%, 30% or 50% RNA. CDR3 length: 15 amino acids. Germline CDR1 is SNHLY and CDR2 is FYNNEI. This sequence joins TRBV2 and TRBJ2-3, with 7 bases identical to TRBD2. This clonotype originated in a human donor in good health. Some libraries in this study had Jurkat cell RNA spiked in. Source material: naive CD8+ T cells from blood, with Jurkat cell RNA spiked in. The subset: FACS-sorted CD8+CD4-CCR7+CD45RA+ naive T cells. Here the CDR3 DNA reads TGTGCCAGCAGGGGACTATTCGGAGGCGCAGAAACGCAGTATTTT. This gives the protein CASRGLFGGAETQYF. Filled out from reference TRBV2 and TRBJ2-3, the complete variable domain reads EPEVTQTPSHQVTQMGQEVILRCVPISNHLYFYWYRQILGQKVEFLVSFYNNEISEKSEIFDDQFSVERPDGSNFTLKIRSTKLEDSAMYFCASRGLFGGAETQYFGPGTRLTVL.